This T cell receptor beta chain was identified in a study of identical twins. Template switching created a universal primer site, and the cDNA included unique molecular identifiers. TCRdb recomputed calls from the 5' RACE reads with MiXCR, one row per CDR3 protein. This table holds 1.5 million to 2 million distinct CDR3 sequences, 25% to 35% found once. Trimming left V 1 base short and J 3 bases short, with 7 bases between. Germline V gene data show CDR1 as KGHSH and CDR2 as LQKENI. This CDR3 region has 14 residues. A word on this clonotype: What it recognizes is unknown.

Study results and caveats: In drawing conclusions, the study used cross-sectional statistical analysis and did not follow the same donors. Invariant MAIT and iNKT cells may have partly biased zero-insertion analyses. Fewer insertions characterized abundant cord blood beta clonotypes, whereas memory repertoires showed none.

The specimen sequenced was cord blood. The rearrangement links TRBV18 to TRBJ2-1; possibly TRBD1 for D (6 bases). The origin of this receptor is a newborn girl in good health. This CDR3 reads CASSPQTGYNEQFF. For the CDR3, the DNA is TGTGCCAGCTCACCACAGACAGGCTACAATGAGCAGTTCTTC.